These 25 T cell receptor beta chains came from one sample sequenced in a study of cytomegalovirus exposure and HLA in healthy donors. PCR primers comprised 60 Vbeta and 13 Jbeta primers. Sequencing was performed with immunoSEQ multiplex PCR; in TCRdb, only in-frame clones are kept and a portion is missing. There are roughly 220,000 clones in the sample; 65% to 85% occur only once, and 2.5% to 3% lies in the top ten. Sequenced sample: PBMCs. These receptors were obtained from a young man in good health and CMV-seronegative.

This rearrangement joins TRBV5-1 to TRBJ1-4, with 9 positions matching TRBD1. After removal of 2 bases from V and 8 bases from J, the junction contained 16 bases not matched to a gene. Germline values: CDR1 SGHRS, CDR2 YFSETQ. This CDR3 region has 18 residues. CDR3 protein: CASSFQAGQGFPREKLFF. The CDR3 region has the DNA TGCGCCAGCAGCTTCCAAGCGGGACAGGGTTTCCCTAGAGAAAAACTGTTTTTT.

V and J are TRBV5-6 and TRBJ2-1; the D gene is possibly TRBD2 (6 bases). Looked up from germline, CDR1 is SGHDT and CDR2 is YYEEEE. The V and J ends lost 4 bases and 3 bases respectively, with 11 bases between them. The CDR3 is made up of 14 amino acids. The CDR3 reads CASSAGPNYNEQFF. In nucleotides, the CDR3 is TGTGCCAGCAGCGCGGGACCGAACTACAATGAGCAGTTCTTC.

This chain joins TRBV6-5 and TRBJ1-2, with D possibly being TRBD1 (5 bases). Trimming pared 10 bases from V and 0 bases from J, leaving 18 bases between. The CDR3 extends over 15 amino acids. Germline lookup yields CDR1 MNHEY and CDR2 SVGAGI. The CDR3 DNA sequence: TGTGCCACCCTGCAAGGGGCGAGAGCTAACTATGGCTACACCTTC. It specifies CATLQGARANYGYTF.

CDR3 nucleotide sequence: TGTGCCAGCAGCCAAGAGGTACCGGGACAGGGGGCGCGGGGTAATGAAAAACTGTTTTTT. Its protein is CASSQEVPGQGARGNEKLFF. The chain couples TRBV4-2 to TRBJ1-4; 12 bases map to TRBD1. The CDR3 covers 20 residues. The junction had 12 bases not matched to a gene; V was cut back by 0 bases and J by 4 bases. Germline CDR1 LGHNA, CDR2 YNFKEQ.

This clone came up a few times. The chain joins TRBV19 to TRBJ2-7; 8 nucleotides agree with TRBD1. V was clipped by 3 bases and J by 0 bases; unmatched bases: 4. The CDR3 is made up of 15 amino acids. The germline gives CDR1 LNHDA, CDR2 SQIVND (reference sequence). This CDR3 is CASSIRGPSSYEQYF. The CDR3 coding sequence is TGTGCCAGTAGTATCAGGGGGCCGAGCTCCTACGAGCAGTACTTC.

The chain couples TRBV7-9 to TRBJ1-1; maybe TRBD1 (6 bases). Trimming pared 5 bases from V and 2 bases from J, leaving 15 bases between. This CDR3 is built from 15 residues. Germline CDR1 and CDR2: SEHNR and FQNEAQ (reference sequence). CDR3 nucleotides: TGTGCCAGCAGCCTAAGTCAGACAGGTAACACTGAAGCTTTCTTT. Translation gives CASSLSQTGNTEAFF.

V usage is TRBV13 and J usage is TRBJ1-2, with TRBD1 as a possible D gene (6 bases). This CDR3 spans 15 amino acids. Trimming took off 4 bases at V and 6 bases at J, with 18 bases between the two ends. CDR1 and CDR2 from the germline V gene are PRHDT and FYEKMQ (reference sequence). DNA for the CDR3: TGTGCCAGCAGCTGGGGGGGCGGGGCAGGGGATGGCTACACCTTC. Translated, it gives CASSWGGGAGDGYTF.

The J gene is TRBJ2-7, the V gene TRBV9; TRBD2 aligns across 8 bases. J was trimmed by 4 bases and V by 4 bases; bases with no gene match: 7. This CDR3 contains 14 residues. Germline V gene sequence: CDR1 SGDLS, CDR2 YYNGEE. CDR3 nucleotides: TGTGCCAGCAGCAAGAGCGGGGGTCCATACGAGCAGTACTTC. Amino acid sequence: CASSKSGGPYEQYF.

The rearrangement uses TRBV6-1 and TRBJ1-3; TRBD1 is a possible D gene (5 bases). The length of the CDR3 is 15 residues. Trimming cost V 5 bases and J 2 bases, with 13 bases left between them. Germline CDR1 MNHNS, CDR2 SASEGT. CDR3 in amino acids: CASSLPGTAGNTIYF. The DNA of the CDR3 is TGTGCCAGCAGTCTCCCCGGGACTGCTGGAAACACCATATATTTT.

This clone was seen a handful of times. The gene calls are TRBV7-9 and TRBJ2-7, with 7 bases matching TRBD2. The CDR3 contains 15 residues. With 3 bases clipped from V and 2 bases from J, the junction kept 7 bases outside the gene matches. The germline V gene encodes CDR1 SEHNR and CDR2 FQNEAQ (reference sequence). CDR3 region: CASSFSGGIPYEQYF. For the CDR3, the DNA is TGTGCCAGCAGCTTTTCCGGGGGGATTCCCTACGAGCAGTACTTC.

The CDR3 reads CATSGGLQPQHF. CDR3 DNA: TGTGCCACGTCAGGGGGCCTTCAGCCCCAGCATTTT. This sequence joins TRBV7-9 and TRBJ1-5, with 8 bases matching TRBD1. Germline V gives CDR1 SEHNR, CDR2 FQNEAQ (reference sequence). Losses at the gene ends were 10 bases for V and 6 bases for J; bases not matched to a gene: 5. This CDR3 has 12 amino acids.

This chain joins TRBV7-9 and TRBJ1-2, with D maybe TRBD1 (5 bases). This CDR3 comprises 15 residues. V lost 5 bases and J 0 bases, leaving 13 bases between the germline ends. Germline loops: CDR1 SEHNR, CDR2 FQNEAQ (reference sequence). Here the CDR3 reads CASSTRDRANYGYTF. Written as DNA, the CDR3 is TGTGCCAGCAGCACCCGCGACAGAGCTAACTATGGCTACACCTTC.

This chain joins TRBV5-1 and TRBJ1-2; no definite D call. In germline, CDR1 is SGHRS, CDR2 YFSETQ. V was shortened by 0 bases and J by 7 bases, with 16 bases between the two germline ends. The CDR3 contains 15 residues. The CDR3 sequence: CASSLAVSGKGGYTF. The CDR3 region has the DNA TGCGCCAGCAGCTTGGCCGTATCGGGAAAAGGTGGCTACACCTTC.

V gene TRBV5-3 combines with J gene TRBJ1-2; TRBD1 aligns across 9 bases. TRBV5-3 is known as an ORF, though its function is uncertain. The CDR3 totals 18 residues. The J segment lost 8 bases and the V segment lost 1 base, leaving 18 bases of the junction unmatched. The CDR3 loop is CARSLISTRRDRVRGYTF. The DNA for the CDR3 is TGTGCCAGAAGCTTGATATCAACAAGAAGGGACAGGGTCAGGGGCTACACCTTC.

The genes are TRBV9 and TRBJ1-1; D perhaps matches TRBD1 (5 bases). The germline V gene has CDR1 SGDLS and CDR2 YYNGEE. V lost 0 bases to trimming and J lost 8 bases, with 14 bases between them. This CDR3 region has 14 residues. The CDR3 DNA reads TGTGCCAGCAGCGTAGACGGCGGGGACGACGAAGCTTTCTTT. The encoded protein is CASSVDGGDDEAFF.

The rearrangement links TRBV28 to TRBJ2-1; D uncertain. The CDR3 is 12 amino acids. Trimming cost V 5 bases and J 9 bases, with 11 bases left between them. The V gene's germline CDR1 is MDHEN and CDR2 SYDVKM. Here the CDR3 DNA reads TGTGCCAGCAGTGTTCGGTTCGCTGAGCAGTTCTTC. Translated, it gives CASSVRFAEQFF.

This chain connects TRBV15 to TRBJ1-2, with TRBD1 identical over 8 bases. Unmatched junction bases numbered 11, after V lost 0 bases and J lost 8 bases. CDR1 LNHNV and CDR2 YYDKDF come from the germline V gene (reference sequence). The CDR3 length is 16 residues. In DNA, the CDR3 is TGTGCCACCAGCAGAGATAACTTGATGGACAGGGACGGCTACACCTTC. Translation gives CATSRDNLMDRDGYTF. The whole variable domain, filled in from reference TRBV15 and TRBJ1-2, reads DAMVIQNPRYQVTQFGKPVTLSCSQTLNHNVMYWYQQKSSQAPKLLFHYYDKDFNNEADTPDNFQSRRPNTSFCFLDIRSPGLGDTAMYLCATSRDNLMDRDGYTFGSGTRLTVV.

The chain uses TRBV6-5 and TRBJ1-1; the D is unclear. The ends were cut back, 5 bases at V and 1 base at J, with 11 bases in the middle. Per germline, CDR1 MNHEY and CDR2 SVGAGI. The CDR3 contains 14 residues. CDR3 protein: CASSDGRGNTEAFF. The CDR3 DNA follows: TGTGCCAGCAGTGATGGTCGGGGGAACACTGAAGCTTTCTTT.

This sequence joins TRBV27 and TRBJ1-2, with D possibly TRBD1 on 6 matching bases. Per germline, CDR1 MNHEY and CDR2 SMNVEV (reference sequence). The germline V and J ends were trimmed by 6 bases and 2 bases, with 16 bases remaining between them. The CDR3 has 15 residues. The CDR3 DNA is TGTGCCAGCAGCTATTCAGGGGAGATCAACTATGGCTACACCTTC. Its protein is CASSYSGEINYGYTF.

The CDR3 bases are TGTGCCAGCAGCGTGGGCCATATGTATGGCTACACCTTC. Protein: CASSVGHMYGYTF. The chain has TRBV9 and TRBJ1-2; unclear D gene. The CDR3 loop spans 13 amino acids. CDR1 is SGDLS and CDR2 is YYNGEE in the germline V gene. The V and J ends lost 2 bases and 5 bases respectively, with 10 bases between them.

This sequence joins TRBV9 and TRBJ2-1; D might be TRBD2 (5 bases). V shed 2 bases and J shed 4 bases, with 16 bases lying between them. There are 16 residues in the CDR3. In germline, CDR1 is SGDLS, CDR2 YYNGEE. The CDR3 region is CASSVDLQGGYNEQFF. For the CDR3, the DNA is TGTGCCAGCAGCGTTGACCTGCAAGGCGGGTACAATGAGCAGTTCTTC.

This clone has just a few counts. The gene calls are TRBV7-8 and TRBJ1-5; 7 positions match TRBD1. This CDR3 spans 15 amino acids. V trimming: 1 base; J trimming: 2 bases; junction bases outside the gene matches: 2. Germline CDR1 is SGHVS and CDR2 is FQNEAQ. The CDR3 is CASSLGDRGNQPQHF. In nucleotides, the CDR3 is TGTGCCAGCAGCTTAGGAGACAGGGGCAATCAGCCCCAGCATTTT.

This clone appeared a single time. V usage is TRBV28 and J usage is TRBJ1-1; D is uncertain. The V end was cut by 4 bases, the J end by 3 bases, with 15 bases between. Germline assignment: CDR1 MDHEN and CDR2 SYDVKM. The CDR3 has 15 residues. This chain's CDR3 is CASSYPRGMHTEAFF. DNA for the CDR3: TGTGCCAGCAGTTACCCAAGAGGGATGCACACTGAAGCTTTCTTT.

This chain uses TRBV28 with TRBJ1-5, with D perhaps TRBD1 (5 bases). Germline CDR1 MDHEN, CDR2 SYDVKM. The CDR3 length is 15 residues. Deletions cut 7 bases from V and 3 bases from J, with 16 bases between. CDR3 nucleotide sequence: TGTGCCAGCACCCAGACAGAGATCTTCAATCAGCCCCAGCATTTT. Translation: CASTQTEIFNQPQHF. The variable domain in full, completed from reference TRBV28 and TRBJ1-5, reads DVKVTQSSRYLVKRTGEKVFLECVQDMDHENMFWYRQDPGLGLRLIYFSYDVKMKEKGDIPEGYSVSREKKERFSLILESASTNQTSMYLCASTQTEIFNQPQHFGDGTRLSIL.

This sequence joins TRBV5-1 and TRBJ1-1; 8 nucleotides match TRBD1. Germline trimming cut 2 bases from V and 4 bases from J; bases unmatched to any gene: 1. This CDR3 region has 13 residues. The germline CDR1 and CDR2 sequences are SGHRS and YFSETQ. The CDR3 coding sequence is TGCGCCAGCAGCTTACAGGGGGTCACTGAAGCTTTCTTT. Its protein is CASSLQGVTEAFF.